The 28 T cell receptor beta chains below were found in one sample sequenced in a study of blood T cell repertoires in COVID-19. Produced via immunoSEQ multiplex PCR; TCRdb's table is partial and in-frame only. This table has about 140,000 clones, around nine tenths appearing once. Sequencing input: peripheral blood. Receptors originate from a man in his fifties with active or convalescent COVID-19.

This clone was recorded only once. V is TRBV29-1 and J is TRBJ1-4, with D possibly being TRBD1 (5 bases). The CDR3 totals 12 residues. Germline lookup yields CDR1 SQVTM and CDR2 ANQGSEA. V lost 5 bases and J 5 bases, leaving 9 bases between the germline ends. CDR3 DNA sequence: TGCAGCGTTAGGACACTGAATGAAAAACTGTTTTTT. Protein: CSVRTLNEKLFF.

The chain carries TRBV6-5 and TRBJ2-2; D not resolved. CDR1 MNHEY and CDR2 SVGAGI come from the germline V gene. The CDR3 is 15 residues long. The V end was cut by 0 bases, the J end by 0 bases, with 5 bases between. The CDR3 protein is CASSYSSSNTGELFF. The CDR3 nucleotides read TGTGCCAGCAGTTACTCGAGTTCGAACACCGGGGAGCTGTTTTTT.

The rearrangement joins TRBV5-6 to TRBJ2-7; maybe TRBD2 (6 bases). The length of the CDR3 is 15 residues. From germline, CDR1 is SGHDT and CDR2 YYEEEE. Trimming left V 2 bases short and J 0 bases short, with 12 bases between. The DNA for the CDR3 is TGTGCCAGCAGCTTTGGGACTCCGAGCTCCTACGAGCAGTACTTC. Translated: CASSFGTPSSYEQYF.

The rearrangement joins TRBV6-5 to TRBJ2-7; 12 bases map to TRBD1. With V trimmed by 0 bases and J by 6 bases, 3 bases remained unmatched. CDR3 length: 15 amino acids. The germline gives CDR1 MNHEY, CDR2 SVGAGI. The CDR3 protein is CASSYSGQGASEQYF. The CDR3 nucleotides are TGTGCCAGCAGTTACTCGGGACAGGGGGCCTCCGAGCAGTACTTC.

This clone was picked up a small number of times. A read error may produce the germline difference seen at one junction end. The chain recombines TRBV5-1 with TRBJ1-2; possible D gene TRBD1, 6 bases. Germline CDR1 SGHRS, CDR2 YFSETQ. CDR3 length equals 13 residues. The chain's CDR3 is CASSQPGQDFSLF. As DNA, the CDR3 is TGCGCCAGCAGCCAGCCGGGACAAGACTTTTCCCTCTTC.

The chain uses TRBV5-8 and TRBJ2-1; 7 bases fit TRBD1. J was trimmed by 4 bases and V by 4 bases; bases with no gene match: 8. CDR1 and CDR2 (germline): SGHTS, YDEGEE. This CDR3 has 15 amino acids. The CDR3 loop reads CASSDRTGVYNEQFF. The CDR3 DNA is TGTGCCAGCAGCGACAGGACAGGAGTATACAATGAGCAGTTCTTC.

The J gene is TRBJ2-3, the V gene TRBV3-1 (or the pseudogene TRBV3-2), with 8 bases that match TRBD2. Germline assignment: CDR1 LGHDT and CDR2 YNNKEL (reference sequence). The CDR3 covers 14 residues. Trimming at V came to 4 bases and at J to 3 bases, leaving 3 bases not matched to a gene. In DNA, the CDR3 is TGTGCCAGCAGCCTGAGCGGGAGTACAGATACGCAGTATTTT. Its protein is CASSLSGSTDTQYF.

This clone was observed many times. This chain connects TRBV5-1 to TRBJ2-1, with D possibly being TRBD1 (6 bases). In germline, CDR1 is SGHRS, CDR2 YFSETQ. V gave up 7 bases and J gave up 3 bases, with 14 bases separating them. The CDR3 sequence is 14 residues long. CDR3 bases: TGCGCCAGCGGAGGACAGACTTTCTACAATGAGCAGTTCTTC. This encodes CASGGQTFYNEQFF.

In the case of this clone: The identical CDR3 is also encoded by other nucleotide sequences in the sample. This chain links TRBV5-1 with TRBJ2-5; 7 nucleotides align to TRBD1. V dropped 2 bases and J dropped 2; count of bases not matched to a gene: 3. The CDR3 is 14 amino acids. Per germline, CDR1 SGHRS and CDR2 YFSETQ. Here the CDR3 reads CASSLGGGQETQYF. CDR3 bases: TGCGCCAGCAGCTTAGGGGGCGGACAAGAGACCCAGTACTTC.

The CDR3 reads CASSLLRTANNEQFF. The CDR3 DNA reads TGTGCCAGCAGCTTACTTAGGACAGCAAACAATGAGCAGTTCTTC. This chain links TRBV7-2 with TRBJ2-1; tentative D call: TRBD1 (6 bases). Germline assignment: CDR1 SGHTA and CDR2 FQGNSA. Trimming shortened V by 2 bases and J by 5 bases, and 13 bases separated the two germline ends. The CDR3 contains 15 residues.

This clone was recorded a few times. This sequence joins TRBV28 and TRBJ2-1; 12 bases line up with TRBD2. V lost 8 bases and J lost 10; bases outside the gene matches: 12. There are 15 residues in the CDR3. The germline gives CDR1 MDHEN, CDR2 SYDVKM. The CDR3, as DNA: TGTGCCAGCCAATGGACTAGCGGGATACCTGGAGAGCAGTTCTTC. Translating gives CASQWTSGIPGEQFF.

The rearrangement uses TRBV21-1 and TRBJ2-2; the table calls TRBD2, which could not be checked here. TRBV21-1 is a documented pseudogene. CDR3 length: 15 residues. The chain's CDR3 is CASNLAGGQCGELFF. The CDR3 coding sequence is TGTGCCAGCAATTTAGCGGGAGGGCAGTGTGGGGAGCTGTTTTTT.

The V gene is TRBV5-1, the J gene TRBJ2-1, with 9 bases that match TRBD1. Germline CDR1 SGHRS, CDR2 YFSETQ. This CDR3 region has 16 residues. V shed 0 bases and J 6 bases; nucleotides not matched to a gene: 7. The CDR3 loop is CASSLAGQGKTNEQFF. The CDR3 nucleotides read TGCGCCAGCAGCTTGGCCGGACAGGGGAAAACCAATGAGCAGTTCTTC.

With respect to this clone: The sample has other DNA sequences that encode this CDR3 too. This sequence joins TRBV28 and TRBJ2-7; 7 positions agree with TRBD1. This CDR3 has 12 amino acids. The germline CDR1 and CDR2 sequences are MDHEN and SYDVKM. J gave up 3 bases and V 6 bases, and 2 bases lay outside the gene matches. CDR3 sequence reads: CASRRTGYEQYF. DNA for the CDR3: TGTGCCAGCAGACGGACAGGCTACGAGCAGTACTTC.

Concerning this clone itself: This may arise from a read error, as a much more abundant clone is one base away. As DNA, the CDR3 is TGTGCCAGCAGCCTCTATAGCAATCAGCCCCAGCATTTT. This sequence encodes CASSLYSNQPQHF. V and J are TRBV5-5 and TRBJ1-5, with no clear D. Germline V gene sequence: CDR1 SGHKS, CDR2 YYEKEE (reference sequence). V was cut by 4 bases and J by 0 bases, with 5 bases left in between. CDR3 length: 13 amino acids.

The rearrangement links TRBV3-1 (or the pseudogene TRBV3-2) to TRBJ2-2, with TRBD2 identical over 8 bases. This CDR3 region has 18 residues. CDR1 is LGHDT and CDR2 is YNNKEL in the germline V gene (reference sequence). After removal of 1 base from V and 2 bases from J, the junction contained 9 bases not matched to a gene. DNA for the CDR3: TGTGCCAGCAGCCAAGGTCGGGGGGGACCCGTTAACACCGGGGAGCTGTTTTTT. Translation gives CASSQGRGGPVNTGELFF.

The chain carries TRBV5-4 and TRBJ2-1; D not certain. Trimming shortened V by 2 bases and J by 6 bases, and 3 bases separated the two germline ends. The CDR3 runs 11 residues. CDR1 and CDR2 (germline): SGHNT, YYREEE (reference sequence). The CDR3 region is CASSFLNEQFF. CDR3 coding DNA: TGTGCCAGCAGCTTTCTCAATGAGCAGTTCTTC. Looking up the rest from reference TRBV5-4 and TRBJ2-1 gives the full variable domain: ETGVTQSPTHLIKTRGQQVTLRCSSQSGHNTVSWYQQALGQGPQFIFQYYREEENGRGNFPPRFSGLQFPNYSSELNVNALELDDSALYLCASSFLNEQFFGPGTRLTVL.

This chain uses TRBV27 with TRBJ2-7, with 12 positions matching TRBD2. This CDR3 comprises 15 residues. Germline V CDR1 and CDR2: MNHEY, SMNVEV (reference sequence). V trimming: 6 bases; J trimming: 3 bases; junction bases outside the gene matches: 6. Written as DNA, the CDR3 is TGTGCCAGCAGGCTGACTAGCGGGAGAGACTACGAGCAGTACTTC. Amino acids: CASRLTSGRDYEQYF.

V and J are TRBV10-2 and TRBJ2-3; D is undetermined. The CDR3 consists of 15 residues. Germline V gene sequence: CDR1 WSHSY, CDR2 SAAADI. Trimming took off 0 bases at V and 2 bases at J, with 9 bases between the two ends. Here the CDR3 reads CASSESPTYTDTQYF. CDR3 in DNA: TGCGCCAGCAGTGAGTCGCCCACCTACACAGATACGCAGTATTTT.

This sequence joins TRBV27 and TRBJ2-2; TRBD2 might be the D (7 bases). Germline V gene lookup returns CDR1 MNHEY and CDR2 SMNVEV (reference sequence). This CDR3 spans 16 amino acids. Trimming took 1 base from V and 4 from J, leaving 13 bases between them. CDR3 bases: TGTGCCAGCAGTTTATGGCGGGGGCGGGTCACCGGGGAGCTGTTTTTT. Translating it yields CASSLWRGRVTGELFF.

Points on this clone: One end of the junction is discordant with germline, which a read error may explain. This chain joins TRBV12-3 or TRBV12-4 and TRBJ2-7; TRBD1 aligns across 11 bases. The CDR3 runs 12 residues. Written as DNA, the CDR3 is TGTGCCAGCAGTATTGGGACAGGGGGTCTCCACTTC. Encoded protein: CASSIGTGGLHF.

In DNA form, the CDR3 reads TGTGCCAGTAGTCGGGACAATCATTCACCCCTCCACTTT. Translating gives CASSRDNHSPLHF. The rearrangement links TRBV19 to TRBJ1-6; possible D gene TRBD1, 6 bases. This CDR3 comprises 13 residues. Germline V gene data show CDR1 as LNHDA and CDR2 as SQIVND (reference sequence). With 5 bases removed from V and 8 bases from J, the gap between germline ends came to 10 bases.

This sequence joins TRBV18 and TRBJ2-7; 9 bases agree with TRBD1. J lost 2 bases, V lost 3 bases, and 5 bases had no gene match. This CDR3 has 15 amino acids. Germline values: CDR1 KGHSH, CDR2 LQKENI. The CDR3 is CASSPADRGAYEQYF. As DNA, the CDR3 is TGTGCCAGCTCACCGGCGGACAGGGGAGCCTACGAGCAGTACTTC.

The chain recombines TRBV18 with TRBJ1-5; D is ambiguous. Germline CDR1 and CDR2: KGHSH and LQKENI. V was clipped by 2 bases and J by 0 bases, with 14 bases between them. The CDR3 loop spans 17 amino acids. The DNA of the CDR3 is TGTGCCAGCTCACCAACGGGTTACGGGAATAGCAATCAGCCCCAGCATTTT. It yields the protein CASSPTGYGNSNQPQHF.

This rearrangement joins TRBV5-6 to TRBJ2-5; D call uncertain. V lost 0 bases, J lost 4 bases, and 7 bases lay in between. CDR3 size: 13 residues. Germline assignment: CDR1 SGHDT and CDR2 YYEEEE. CDR3 sequence reads: CASSLGGPETQYF. The CDR3 region has the DNA TGTGCCAGCAGCTTGGGAGGTCCAGAGACCCAGTACTTC.

The V call is TRBV11-2, the J call TRBJ2-7; tentative D call: TRBD1 (6 bases). CDR3 length equals 17 residues. Germline lookup yields CDR1 SGHAT and CDR2 FQNNGV. Trimming took off 4 bases at V and 4 bases at J, with 23 bases between the two ends. The CDR3 region has the DNA TGTGCCAGCAGCTCCCCTATGGACAGTCCAACGAGGTACGAGCAGTACTTC. This encodes CASSSPMDSPTRYEQYF.

This clone was seen once. This chain uses TRBV7-2 with TRBJ2-2, with D possibly TRBD2 on 5 matching bases. The V gene's germline CDR1 is SGHTA and CDR2 FQGNSA. Trimming took off 5 bases at V and 7 bases at J, with 17 bases between the two ends. This CDR3 is 15 amino acids long. CDR3 in amino acids: CASSTSSRRHGELFF. In nucleotides, the CDR3 is TGTGCCAGCAGCACCTCATCCCGGAGGCACGGGGAGCTGTTTTTT.

The gene calls are TRBV15 and TRBJ2-7, with 13 bases that match TRBD2. Germline trimming cut 5 bases from V and 2 bases from J; bases unmatched to any gene: 3. CDR3 length equals 15 residues. Germline V gene sequence: CDR1 LNHNV, CDR2 YYDKDF (reference sequence). CDR3 sequence: CATSSGLAGPYEQYF. CDR3 nucleotides: TGTGCCACCAGCTCGGGACTAGCGGGGCCCTACGAGCAGTACTTC.